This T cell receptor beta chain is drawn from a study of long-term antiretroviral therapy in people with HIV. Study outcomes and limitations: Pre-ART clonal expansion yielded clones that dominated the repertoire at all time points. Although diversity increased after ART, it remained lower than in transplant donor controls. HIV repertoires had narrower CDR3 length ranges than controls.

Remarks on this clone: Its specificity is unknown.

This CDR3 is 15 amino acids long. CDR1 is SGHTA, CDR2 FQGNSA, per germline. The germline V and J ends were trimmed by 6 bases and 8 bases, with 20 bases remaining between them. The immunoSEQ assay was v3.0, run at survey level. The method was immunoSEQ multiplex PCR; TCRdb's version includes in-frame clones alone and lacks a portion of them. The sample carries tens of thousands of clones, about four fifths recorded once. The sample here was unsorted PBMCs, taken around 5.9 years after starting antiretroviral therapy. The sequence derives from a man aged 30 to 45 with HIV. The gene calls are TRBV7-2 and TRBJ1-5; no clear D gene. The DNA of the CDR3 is TGTGCCAGCAGTCCCGGGAAGAAGGACGCGGAGCCCCAGCATTTT. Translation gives CASSPGKKDAEPQHF.